Presented here are 31 T cell receptor beta chains from one specimen sequenced in a study of T cells in Graves' hyperthyroidism and ophthalmopathy. Researchers took RNA transcripts and amplified the TCR beta CDR3 regions from them. Researchers ran a first-round RT-PCR on the TCR CDR3 using the HTBI primer set. TCRdb re-called the multiplex PCR reads through MiXCR, storing one row per CDR3 protein. The sample carries 600,000 to 800,000 distinct CDR3 sequences, approximately 40% recorded once. The sample comprised blood. The receptors were gathered from a woman between 35 and 50 years old with Graves' hyperthyroidism.

This clonotype was detected ten times or more. The CDR3 loop is CASSIRLPVYTF. CDR3 nucleotide sequence: TGTGCCAGTAGTATTCGGCTGCCAGTCTACACCTTC. The chain has TRBV19 and TRBJ1-2; no clear D. This CDR3 has 12 residues. CDR1 is LNHDA and CDR2 is SQIVND in the germline V gene (reference sequence). V gave up 3 bases and J gave up 10 bases, with 12 bases separating them.

A few counts support this clonotype. V usage is TRBV9 and J usage is TRBJ1-1; possible D gene TRBD1, 5 bases. Germline V gene sequence: CDR1 SGDLS, CDR2 YYNGEE. The CDR3 is 16 amino acids. V was pared by 3 bases and J by 5 bases, with 20 bases between. In nucleotides, the CDR3 is TGTGCCAGCAGCGCCGGACATACTGGTTTGGGTACTGAAGCTTTCTTT. Its protein product is CASSAGHTGLGTEAFF.

Notes on this clonotype: This sequence may be a read error, since a much larger clone differs from it by one base. The chain has TRBV7-2 and TRBJ2-7, with 8 bases lining up with TRBD2. Germline V gives CDR1 SGHTA, CDR2 FQGNSA. The length of the CDR3 is 14 residues. Trimming removed 4 bases from V and 4 bases from J; junction bases left unmatched: 6. CDR3 coding DNA: TGTGCCAGCAGCTACCCCGCGGGAGGTTACGAGCAGTACTTC. As protein: CASSYPAGGYEQYF.

This clonotype has a count of ten or more. The chain uses TRBV7-2 and TRBJ2-2; D is unresolved. V dropped 3 bases and J dropped 7 bases, with 6 bases sitting between them. The CDR3 extends over 12 amino acids. The germline V gene has CDR1 SGHTA and CDR2 FQGNSA. The CDR3 sequence: CASSFWGGELFF. Written as DNA, the CDR3 is TGTGCCAGCAGCTTTTGGGGCGGGGAGCTGTTTTTT.

The chain couples TRBV4-3 to TRBJ2-7; D is possibly TRBD2 (5 bases). V lost 1 base, J lost 0 bases, and 10 bases lay in between. Germline loops: CDR1 LGHNA, CDR2 YSLEER. The CDR3 has 15 amino acids. CDR3 bases: TGCGCCAGCAGCCAAGTCCCCACTAGCTCCTACGAGCAGTACTTC. This gives the protein CASSQVPTSSYEQYF.

This clonotype was detected ten times or more. The gene calls are TRBV10-3 and TRBJ1-1; TRBD1 matches 9 bases. Germline trimming cut 4 bases from V and 7 bases from J; bases unmatched to any gene: 7. This CDR3 is built from 14 residues. Germline CDR1 is ENHRY and CDR2 is SYGVKD. CDR3 coding DNA: TGTGCCATCAGTGGTGCGGGGGACAGGGATGAAGCTTTCTTT. Translation gives CAISGAGDRDEAFF.

In this sample, this clonotype turned up many times. The V gene is TRBV4-1, the J gene TRBJ2-7, with D maybe TRBD2 (5 bases). V shed 4 bases and J shed 6 bases, with 13 bases lying between them. The germline V gene has CDR1 MGHRA and CDR2 YSYEKL. The CDR3 covers 13 residues. The CDR3 region is CASSRTGMPEQYF. The CDR3, as DNA: TGCGCCAGCAGCCGGACCGGGATGCCCGAGCAGTACTTC.

This clonotype showed up many times. The chain joins TRBV25-1 to TRBJ2-7; TRBD1 agrees at 7 bases. From germline, CDR1 is MGHDK and CDR2 SYGVNS. V trimming: 2 bases; J trimming: 3 bases; junction bases outside the gene matches: 7. The CDR3 spans 15 residues. CDR3: CASSEGSDRHYEQYF. In nucleotides, the CDR3 is TGTGCCAGCAGTGAAGGATCGGACAGGCACTACGAGCAGTACTTC.

The genes are TRBV29-1 and TRBJ2-2; D might be TRBD2 (6 bases). Germline V gives CDR1 SQVTM, CDR2 ANQGSEA. Trimming removed 5 bases at V and 0 bases at J, with 28 bases between. This CDR3 region has 20 residues. CDR3 in amino acids: CSVNPQPPSVLFSNTGELFF. The DNA of the CDR3 is TGCAGCGTTAACCCACAACCTCCTAGCGTCCTTTTCTCGAACACCGGGGAGCTGTTTTTT.

CDR3 nucleotides: TGTGCCAGCAGGCTGACTGCAGCCACCGGGGAGCTGTTTTTT. Its translation: CASRLTAATGELFF. The rearrangement links TRBV12-3 or TRBV12-4 to TRBJ2-2; D ambiguous. The V end was cut by 6 bases, the J end by 4 bases, with 12 bases between. This CDR3 is 14 amino acids long.

This clonotype has a count of ten or more. Germline is not matched at one junction end, which may reflect a read error. The rearrangement joins TRBV7-7 to TRBJ1-1, with 7 bases aligning to TRBD1. CDR3 length: 19 amino acids. CDR1 is SSHAT and CDR2 is FNYEAQ in the germline V gene (reference sequence). This CDR3 reads CASSFSQGNRGDRNTEAFF. In nucleotides, the CDR3 is TGTGCTAGCAGCTTTAGTCAAGGGAACAGGGGTGATAGGAACACTGAAGCTTTCTTT.

The sample holds many counts of this clonotype. The rearrangement links TRBV7-2 to TRBJ1-6; D ambiguous. V was pared by 6 bases and J by 0 bases, with 6 bases between. The germline V gene has CDR1 SGHTA and CDR2 FQGNSA. This CDR3 region has 14 residues. CDR3: CASSHSSYNSPLHF. The CDR3 nucleotides are TGTGCCAGCAGTCACAGCTCCTATAATTCACCCCTCCACTTT.

The chain joins TRBV11-1 to TRBJ2-7; D is tentatively TRBD1 or TRBD2 (5 bases each). Trimming cost V 6 bases and J 2 bases, with 26 bases left between them. This CDR3 is built from 18 residues. Germline assignment: CDR1 SGHAT and CDR2 FQDESV (reference sequence). This CDR3 reads CASSLPSGVGEVAYEQYF. In DNA form, the CDR3 reads TGTGCCAGCAGTTTACCCTCCGGGGTGGGGGAAGTTGCCTACGAGCAGTACTTC.

The chain joins TRBV19 to TRBJ1-2, with TRBD1 as a possible D gene (5 bases). The V gene's germline CDR1 is LNHDA and CDR2 SQIVND (reference sequence). Deletions cut 8 bases from V and 3 bases from J, with 13 bases between. The CDR3 is made up of 13 amino acids. The CDR3 DNA follows: TGTGCCAGTCTGGGGCAGGGAGACTATGGCTACACCTTC. Encoded protein: CASLGQGDYGYTF.

The chain uses TRBV28 and TRBJ2-7; 8 nucleotides match TRBD1. Germline-derived CDR1 and CDR2 are MDHEN and SYDVKM. The length of the CDR3 is 17 residues. Trimming removed 3 bases from V and 7 bases from J; junction bases left unmatched: 17. CDR3 sequence: CASSFQGARYLGSEQYF. CDR3 coding DNA: TGTGCCAGCAGTTTCCAGGGGGCTCGATACTTGGGGTCGGAGCAGTACTTC.

This clonotype was counted ten times or more. The rearrangement links TRBV4-3 to TRBJ1-2; no definite D call. The CDR3 has 13 amino acids. V dropped 2 bases and J dropped 8 bases, with 12 bases sitting between them. CDR1 and CDR2 from the germline V gene are LGHNA and YSLEER. CDR3 bases: TGCGCCAGCAGCCAATTTGTAGGTAGCGGCTACACCTTC. It is translated as CASSQFVGSGYTF.

This clonotype came up many times. The chain recombines TRBV29-1 with TRBJ1-1, with no clear D. V dropped 4 bases and J dropped 3 bases, with 12 bases sitting between them. The germline V gene has CDR1 SQVTM and CDR2 ANQGSEA. This CDR3 is built from 13 residues. In nucleotides, the CDR3 is TGCAGCGTTGTGCGGACCCAGGACACTGAAGCTTTCTTT. Translating gives CSVVRTQDTEAFF. Supplemented by reference TRBV29-1 and TRBJ1-1, the full variable domain reads SAVISQKPSRDICQRGTSLTIQCQVDSQVTMMFWYRQQPGQSLTLIATANQGSEATYESGFVIDKFPISRPNLTFSTLTVSNMSPEDSSIYLCSVVRTQDTEAFFGQGTRLTVV.

V usage is TRBV6-4 and J usage is TRBJ2-5; TRBD2 is a possible D gene (7 bases). This CDR3 region has 15 residues. With 2 bases removed from V and 11 bases from J, the gap between germline ends came to 21 bases. Germline values: CDR1 MRHNA, CDR2 SNTAGT. The DNA of the CDR3 is TGTGCCAGCAGTGACATAGGGGGGGCGTACAATGAGCAGTACTTC. Its translation: CASSDIGGAYNEQYF.

The gene calls are TRBV20-1 and TRBJ2-5; 9 positions agree with TRBD1. The germline gives CDR1 DFQATT, CDR2 SNEGSKA (reference sequence). Germline trimming cut 0 bases from V and 4 bases from J; bases unmatched to any gene: 12. The CDR3 is 17 amino acids. The CDR3 reads CSARDGPRQGVGETQYF. The CDR3 nucleotides are TGCAGTGCTAGAGATGGCCCCCGACAGGGGGTAGGAGAGACCCAGTACTTC.

There are a few counts of this clonotype. The junction departs from the called germline gene at one end, perhaps through a read error. This chain links TRBV10-3 with TRBJ1-2; D gene ambiguous. Germline V gene lookup returns CDR1 ENHRY and CDR2 SYGVKD. The CDR3 spans 13 residues. The CDR3 reads CASSREFGYGYTF. The DNA for the CDR3 is TGTGCCAGCAGTAGGGAATTTGGCTATGGCTACACCTTC.

The chain uses TRBV29-1 and TRBJ2-7, with D possibly TRBD1 on 6 matching bases. The CDR3 is 15 residues long. Germline CDR1 is SQVTM and CDR2 is ANQGSEA. With 3 bases removed from V and 3 bases from J, the gap between germline ends came to 18 bases. The CDR3 DNA sequence: TGCAGCGTTGACGACCCCGGTACAGGGTTCTACGAGCAGTACTTC. Translating gives CSVDDPGTGFYEQYF.

The chain employs TRBV19 and TRBJ1-1; tentative D call: TRBD1 (5 bases). Germline V CDR1 and CDR2: LNHDA, SQIVND (reference sequence). V was shortened by 6 bases and J by 4 bases, with 15 bases between the two germline ends. CDR3 length: 14 residues. The CDR3 reads CASREPVGGTEAFF. The CDR3 DNA reads TGTGCCAGTAGAGAACCCGTCGGGGGCACTGAAGCTTTCTTT.

This clonotype was seen many times. The chain uses TRBV10-3 and TRBJ2-2; either TRBD1 or TRBD2 may supply D (6 bases each). The CDR3 consists of 14 residues. Trimming removed 7 bases at V and 3 bases at J, with 12 bases between. CDR1 and CDR2 (germline): ENHRY, SYGVKD. CDR3 bases: TGTGCCATCAATGGGGGGCGCGACACCGGGGAGCTGTTTTTT. This codes for CAINGGRDTGELFF.

This clonotype has at least ten counts. The chain couples TRBV2 to TRBJ2-3, with 7 bases that match TRBD1. The junction had 5 bases not matched to a gene; V was cut back by 3 bases and J by 2 bases. The germline V gene encodes CDR1 SNHLY and CDR2 FYNNEI. This CDR3 has 15 residues. The CDR3, as DNA: TGTGCCAGCAGTGAGACAGGGTCGTCCACAGATACGCAGTATTTT. Encoded protein: CASSETGSSTDTQYF.

The chain employs TRBV6-1 and TRBJ2-7; D gene ambiguous. V was shortened by 3 bases and J by 0 bases, with 15 bases between the two germline ends. This CDR3 spans 16 amino acids. Germline loops: CDR1 MNHNS, CDR2 SASEGT. DNA of the CDR3: TGTGCCAGCAGTGACCCACGGACCAGGAGCTCCTACGAGCAGTACTTC. It specifies CASSDPRTRSSYEQYF.

The chain carries TRBV19 and TRBJ1-2; 8 bases fit TRBD1. CDR1 is LNHDA and CDR2 is SQIVND in the germline V gene (reference sequence). The CDR3 sequence is 13 residues long. After removal of 9 bases from V and 8 bases from J, the junction contained 11 bases not matched to a gene. As DNA, the CDR3 is TGTGCCAGCTCACCTCCAACAGGGGGGGGCTACACCTTC. This translates into CASSPPTGGGYTF.

This clonotype was counted many times. V gene TRBV10-3 combines with J gene TRBJ1-2; a weak D match, TRBD1 (5 bases). Trimming stripped 7 bases from V and 5 bases from J, with 11 bases between. There are 12 residues in the CDR3. From germline, CDR1 is ENHRY and CDR2 SYGVKD. The CDR3 spells CAIIGDHYGYTF. CDR3 coding DNA: TGTGCCATCATTGGGGACCATTATGGCTACACCTTC.

This clonotype was recorded only once. The J gene is TRBJ1-2, the V gene TRBV24-1, with D possibly TRBD1 on 5 matching bases. CDR1 and CDR2 from the germline V gene are KGHDR and SFDVKD. V was pared by 3 bases and J by 5 bases, with 15 bases between. The CDR3 is 15 residues long. The DNA for the CDR3 is TGTGCCACCAGTGATCCCTCCGGGACGGCGTATGGCTACACCTTC. Its translation: CATSDPSGTAYGYTF.

The chain recombines TRBV6-5 with TRBJ2-7, with D possibly called TRBD1 or TRBD2 (6 bases each). Germline V lookup: CDR1 MNHEY, CDR2 SVGAGI. The length of the CDR3 is 16 residues. Trimming pared 8 bases from V and 5 bases from J, leaving 25 bases between. This CDR3 reads CASPEGGTGSGNEQYF. CDR3 nucleotide sequence: TGTGCCAGCCCGGAGGGGGGTACCGGGAGTGGGAACGAGCAGTACTTC.

This clonotype was observed at least ten times. The CDR3 coding sequence is TGTGCCACCAGTCAATCCAATAGCTACGAGCAGTACTTC. This encodes CATSQSNSYEQYF. The chain employs TRBV24-1 and TRBJ2-7, with D hard to call. With 6 bases removed from V and 3 bases from J, the gap between germline ends came to 11 bases. Germline V gene sequence: CDR1 KGHDR, CDR2 SFDVKD. The CDR3 has 13 amino acids.

The CDR3 sequence: CASTKQEIPQETQYF. The CDR3 region has the DNA TGTGCCAGCACCAAACAGGAGATACCGCAAGAGACCCAGTACTTC. The J gene is TRBJ2-5, the V gene TRBV12-3 or TRBV12-4; perhaps TRBD1 as D (5 bases). V dropped 7 bases and J dropped 2 bases, with 17 bases sitting between them. The CDR3 length is 15 residues.